Presented here are 18 T cell receptor beta chains from one specimen sequenced in a study of CD8 T cells in Susac syndrome. Random hexamers were used to reverse transcribe an amount of about 0.45 to 1 ug RNA. In TCRdb, the immunoSEQ multiplex PCR reads were re-called with MiXCR into one record per CDR3 protein. This repertoire shows around 280,000 distinct CDR3 sequences, 70% to 90% found once; its top ten account for around 0.11%. The sample comprised CD8+ T cells from PBMCs. All receptors derive from a human donor with multiple sclerosis.

This sequence joins TRBV6-2 or TRBV6-3 and TRBJ2-7; TRBD1 might be the D (6 bases). Germline V lookup: CDR1 MNHEY, CDR2 SVGEGT. The CDR3 has 12 residues. V was cut by 7 bases and J by 7 bases, with 14 bases left in between. CDR3 DNA sequence: TGTGCCAGCACCCACAGGGCTCGGGAGCAGTACTTC. It is translated as CASTHRAREQYF.

This clonotype was counted only a few times. The V gene is TRBV6-1, the J gene TRBJ2-1, with unresolved D. This CDR3 contains 13 residues. Trimming cost V 5 bases and J 9 bases, with 14 bases left between them. Germline assignment: CDR1 MNHNS and CDR2 SASEGT. In nucleotides, the CDR3 is TGTGCCAGCAGTCCTTCAATACACAGTGAGCAGTTCTTC. Translated: CASSPSIHSEQFF.

The chain joins TRBV6-5 to TRBJ2-5; D uncertain. The V end was cut by 6 bases, the J end by 0 bases, with 11 bases between. This CDR3 region has 14 residues. Germline V gene data show CDR1 as MNHEY and CDR2 as SVGAGI. The CDR3 loop is CASSHPRDQETQYF. CDR3 in DNA: TGTGCCAGCAGCCATCCCCGGGACCAAGAGACCCAGTACTTC.

This chain connects TRBV27 to TRBJ1-1; D is possibly TRBD1 (6 bases). CDR1 is MNHEY and CDR2 is SMNVEV in the germline V gene (reference sequence). The CDR3 runs 14 residues. Trimming took 3 bases from V and 3 from J, leaving 11 bases between them. The CDR3 DNA follows: TGTGCCAGCAGTTTTGTAGGGGGGGACACTGAAGCTTTCTTT. Its translation is CASSFVGGDTEAFF.

This chain joins TRBV5-1 and TRBJ1-6, with D maybe TRBD1 (5 bases). Trimming cost V 4 bases and J 10 bases, with 21 bases left between them. The CDR3 contains 16 residues. Germline V gives CDR1 SGHRS, CDR2 YFSETQ. CDR3 sequence (DNA): TGCGCCAGCAGCCCCGAGGAGGGGCGTCGCTCATCACCCCTCCACTTT. Its protein product is CASSPEEGRRSSPLHF.

This clonotype was counted a few times. V gene TRBV6-1 combines with J gene TRBJ1-3, with a tentative D call TRBD1 (5 bases). CDR1 is MNHNS, CDR2 SASEGT, per germline. V lost 4 bases, J lost 2 bases, and 12 bases lay in between. The CDR3 has 15 amino acids. The CDR3 spells CASSGLRVPGNTIYF. Here the CDR3 DNA reads TGTGCCAGCAGTGGACTCAGGGTACCTGGAAACACCATATATTTT.

This clonotype was observed a few times. The chain employs TRBV6-1 and TRBJ1-1; perhaps TRBD1 as D (5 bases). The CDR3 consists of 16 residues. In germline, CDR1 is MNHNS, CDR2 SASEGT. The V gene lost 6 bases and the J gene lost 1 base, with 18 bases spanning the gap. This CDR3 is CASSRGRQGSNTEAFF. The CDR3 DNA reads TGTGCCAGCAGCCGTGGACGGCAGGGATCGAACACTGAAGCTTTCTTT.

The chain employs TRBV7-9 and TRBJ2-7; D may be TRBD1 (5 bases). The CDR3 loop spans 11 amino acids. V lost 10 bases to trimming and J lost 2 bases, with 9 bases between them. Germline-derived CDR1 and CDR2 are SEHNR and FQNEAQ (reference sequence). Here the CDR3 reads CATSGTYEQYF. For the CDR3, the DNA is TGTGCCACCTCAGGGACCTACGAGCAGTACTTC.

The table lists this clonotype with a count of one. The chain carries TRBV9 and TRBJ2-1; D uncertain. V lost 4 bases, J lost 1 base, and 6 bases lay in between. CDR1 is SGDLS and CDR2 is YYNGEE in the germline V gene. The CDR3 is 13 amino acids. This chain's CDR3 is CASSQASYNEQFF. Here the CDR3 DNA reads TGTGCCAGCAGCCAGGCTTCCTACAATGAGCAGTTCTTC.

The chain recombines TRBV4-1 with TRBJ2-1, with 8 bases that match TRBD2. Germline V gives CDR1 MGHRA, CDR2 YSYEKL. V shed 1 base and J 15 bases; nucleotides not matched to a gene: 8. The CDR3 consists of 13 residues. CDR3 residues: CASSQVGGGPPFF. The CDR3 region has the DNA TGCGCCAGCAGCCAAGTTGGCGGGGGGCCTCCGTTCTTC.

This chain links TRBV7-9 with TRBJ2-7, with 15 bases aligning to TRBD2. The V segment lost 5 bases and the J segment 0 bases; nucleotides outside the gene matches: 11. The CDR3 loop spans 19 amino acids. CDR1 and CDR2 (germline): SEHNR, FQNEAQ (reference sequence). The CDR3 nucleotides read TGTGCCAGCAGCCTAATTTCCGGGACTAGCGGGAGGAGCTCCTACGAGCAGTACTTC. It encodes CASSLISGTSGRSSYEQYF.

The chain is built from TRBV18 and TRBJ2-4; D remains ambiguous. The germline V gene encodes CDR1 KGHSH and CDR2 LQKENI. Trimming shortened V by 2 bases and J by 7 bases, and 9 bases separated the two germline ends. The CDR3 contains 13 residues. In DNA, the CDR3 is TGTGCCAGCTCACCAGTACTGGGGAACATTCAGTACTTC. Its protein is CASSPVLGNIQYF.

This clonotype was counted only a few times. The chain links TRBV4-2 to TRBJ1-4; no clear D gene. This CDR3 contains 13 residues. Trimming cost V 2 bases and J 8 bases, with 9 bases left between them. Germline CDR1 LGHNA, CDR2 YNFKEQ. The DNA for the CDR3 is TGTGCCAGCAGCCAACCAAGGACCGAAAAACTGTTTTTT. Protein: CASSQPRTEKLFF.

The rearrangement uses TRBV27 and TRBJ1-2; possible D gene TRBD1, 5 bases. CDR3 length equals 14 residues. Germline V gene data show CDR1 as MNHEY and CDR2 as SMNVEV (reference sequence). The V gene lost 6 bases and the J gene lost 8 bases, with 19 bases spanning the gap. The CDR3 bases are TGTGCCAGCAGCGGGGCGGTGGGGGAACGGGGCTACACCTTC. Its protein product is CASSGAVGERGYTF.

The chain carries TRBV12-3 or TRBV12-4 and TRBJ2-3; no definite D call. V shed 4 bases and J shed 6 bases, with 11 bases lying between them. The CDR3 sequence is 13 residues long. CDR3 sequence (DNA): TGTGCCAGCAGTTGGGCGACTTGGGATACGCAGTATTTT. This codes for CASSWATWDTQYF.

The chain couples TRBV4-1 to TRBJ2-3, with TRBD2 as a possible D gene (6 bases). Germline CDR1 and CDR2: MGHRA and YSYEKL. V lost 4 bases and J lost 6, with 20 bases in between. The CDR3 is 16 residues long. As DNA, the CDR3 is TGCGCCAGCAGCCCCAGGGAGGCAGGAGGGTCGGATACGCAGTATTTT. Protein product: CASSPREAGGSDTQYF.

The chain combines TRBV29-1 with TRBJ1-1; the match to TRBD1 covers 11 bases. CDR1 is SQVTM, CDR2 ANQGSEA, per germline. This CDR3 region has 13 residues. V lost 5 bases to trimming and J lost 6 bases; unmatched junction nucleotides: 5. The CDR3 nucleotides are TGCAGCGTTCCTTGGACAGGGGGCGCTGAAGCTTTCTTT. Amino acid sequence: CSVPWTGGAEAFF.

The chain employs TRBV24-1 and TRBJ2-1; 9 nucleotides agree with TRBD2. The V gene end was trimmed by 2 bases and the J gene end by 0 bases; junction bases not matched to a gene: 7. Germline CDR1 reads KGHDR; CDR2 reads SFDVKD. There are 18 residues in the CDR3. The CDR3 sequence is CATSDSSFSGSSYNEQFF. CDR3 DNA sequence: TGTGCCACCAGTGATTCCTCCTTTAGCGGGAGCTCCTACAATGAGCAGTTCTTC.